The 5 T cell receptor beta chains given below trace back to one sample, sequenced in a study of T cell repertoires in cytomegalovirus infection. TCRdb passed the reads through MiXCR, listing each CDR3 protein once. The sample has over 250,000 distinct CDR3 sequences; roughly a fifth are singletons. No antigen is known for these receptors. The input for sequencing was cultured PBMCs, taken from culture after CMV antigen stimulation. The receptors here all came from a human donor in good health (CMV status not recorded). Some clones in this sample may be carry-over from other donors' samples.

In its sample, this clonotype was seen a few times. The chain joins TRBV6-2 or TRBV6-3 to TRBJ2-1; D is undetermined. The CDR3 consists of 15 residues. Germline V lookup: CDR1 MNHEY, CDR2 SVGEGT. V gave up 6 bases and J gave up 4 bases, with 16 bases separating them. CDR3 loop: CASRHLTNSYNEQFF. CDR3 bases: TGTGCCAGCAGGCATCTAACTAACTCTTACAATGAGCAGTTCTTC.

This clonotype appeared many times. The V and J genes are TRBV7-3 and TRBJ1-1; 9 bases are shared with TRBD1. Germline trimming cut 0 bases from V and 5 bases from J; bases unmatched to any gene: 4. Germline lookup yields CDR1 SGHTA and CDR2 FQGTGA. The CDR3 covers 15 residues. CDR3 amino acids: CASSLTGQGRTEAFF. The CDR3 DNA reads TGTGCCAGCAGCTTAACCGGACAGGGGAGAACTGAAGCTTTCTTT.

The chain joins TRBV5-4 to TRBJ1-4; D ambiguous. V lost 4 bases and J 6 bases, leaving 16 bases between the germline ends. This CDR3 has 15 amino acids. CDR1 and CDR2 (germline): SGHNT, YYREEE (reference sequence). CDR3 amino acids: CASSIGPSPDEKLFF. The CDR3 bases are TGTGCCAGCAGCATTGGTCCGTCCCCTGATGAAAAACTGTTTTTT.

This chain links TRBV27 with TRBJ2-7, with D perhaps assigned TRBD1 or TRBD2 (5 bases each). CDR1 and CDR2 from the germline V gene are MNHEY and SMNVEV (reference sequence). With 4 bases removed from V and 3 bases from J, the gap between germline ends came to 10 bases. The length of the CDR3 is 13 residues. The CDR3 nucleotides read TGTGCCAGCAGTTACGGGGCAGGCTACGAGCAGTACGTC. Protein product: CASSYGAGYEQYV.

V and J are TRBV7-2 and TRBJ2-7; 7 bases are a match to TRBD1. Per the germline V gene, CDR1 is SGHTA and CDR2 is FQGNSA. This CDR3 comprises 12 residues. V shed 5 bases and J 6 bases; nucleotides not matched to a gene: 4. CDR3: CASSTGEGEQYV. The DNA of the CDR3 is TGTGCCAGCAGCACAGGGGAAGGCGAGCAGTACGTC.